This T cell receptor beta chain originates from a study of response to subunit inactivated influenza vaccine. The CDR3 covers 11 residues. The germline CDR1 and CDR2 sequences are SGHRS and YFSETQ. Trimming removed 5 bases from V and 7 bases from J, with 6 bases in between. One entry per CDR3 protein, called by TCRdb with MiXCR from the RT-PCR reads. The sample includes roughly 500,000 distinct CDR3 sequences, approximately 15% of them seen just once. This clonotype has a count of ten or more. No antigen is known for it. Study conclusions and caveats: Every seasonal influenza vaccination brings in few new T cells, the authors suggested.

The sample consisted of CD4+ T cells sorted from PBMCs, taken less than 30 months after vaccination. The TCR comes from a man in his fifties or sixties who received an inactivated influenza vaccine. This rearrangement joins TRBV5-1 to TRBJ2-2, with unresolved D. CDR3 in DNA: TGCGCCAGCAGAAACGACGGGGAGCTGTTTTTT. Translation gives CASRNDGELFF.